Following are 27 T cell receptor beta chains from one sample sequenced in a study of human T cells and chemical hapten exposure. TCRdb called the RACE reads again in MiXCR, with one record for every CDR3 protein. This sample has some 180,000 distinct CDR3 sequences; about 25% occur once, and the top ten carry 2.5%. Time point in this sample: patch test 3, about 24 weeks after DPC sensitization. Sample treatment: therapeutic diphenylcyclopropenone sensitization with weekly scalp DPC. This material consisted of whole blood, taken in connection with sensitization to the hapten diphenylcyclopropenone (DPC). These receptors were taken from a woman aged 40 to 55 with alopecia areata. Some clones in this sample may be carry-over from other donors' samples.

The chain joins TRBV25-1 to TRBJ2-7, with D hard to call. Germline V gene lookup returns CDR1 MGHDK and CDR2 SYGVNS. There are 14 residues in the CDR3. Trimming removed 3 bases at V and 4 bases at J, with 13 bases between. CDR3: CASSDTLRSYEQYF. The CDR3, as DNA: TGTGCCAGCAGTGACACCCTAAGGAGTTACGAGCAGTACTTC.

This clonotype has just a few counts. This chain joins TRBV18 and TRBJ1-5; D uncertain. Per germline, CDR1 KGHSH and CDR2 LQKENI. Deletions cut 6 bases from V and 5 bases from J, with 11 bases between. There are 13 residues in the CDR3. CDR3 loop: CASSAARDQPQHF. The DNA for the CDR3 is TGTGCCAGCTCTGCGGCCAGAGATCAGCCCCAGCATTTT. Full variable domain (outside the CDR3, taken from reference TRBV18 and TRBJ1-5): NAGVMQNPRHLVRRRGQEARLRCSPMKGHSHVYWYRQLPEEGLKFMVYLQKENIIDESGMPKERFSAEFPKEGPSILRIQQVVRGDSAAYFCASSAARDQPQHFGDGTRLSIL.

The chain links TRBV7-2 to TRBJ1-1, with D possibly matching TRBD1 (5 bases). Trimming stripped 1 base from V and 3 bases from J, with 12 bases between. Germline V gene data show CDR1 as SGHTA and CDR2 as FQGNSA. This CDR3 has 15 amino acids. The CDR3: CASSLVVGTDTEAFF. In nucleotides, the CDR3 is TGTGCCAGCAGCTTAGTTGTAGGGACGGACACTGAAGCTTTCTTT.

V is TRBV28 and J is TRBJ2-7; D perhaps matches TRBD1 (5 bases). Trimming took off 2 bases at V and 4 bases at J, with 9 bases between the two ends. CDR3 length: 13 residues. Germline lookup yields CDR1 MDHEN and CDR2 SYDVKM. The CDR3 protein is CASSLGDSYEQYF. CDR3 coding DNA: TGTGCCAGCAGTTTAGGAGACAGTTACGAGCAGTACTTC.

This clonotype was observed a few times. The chain employs TRBV10-3 and TRBJ1-1, with 10 bases that match TRBD1. CDR3 length equals 15 residues. J was trimmed by 9 bases and V by 2 bases; bases with no gene match: 9. CDR1 and CDR2 (germline): ENHRY, SYGVKD. CDR3 amino acids: CAISEPGTGANKAFF. CDR3 nucleotide sequence: TGTGCCATCAGTGAGCCCGGGACAGGGGCGAATAAAGCTTTCTTT.

The chain couples TRBV10-3 to TRBJ2-7, with a weak D call TRBD2 (6 bases). This CDR3 has 12 amino acids. With 3 bases removed from V and 4 bases from J, the gap between germline ends came to 7 bases. Germline V lookup: CDR1 ENHRY, CDR2 SYGVKD. CDR3 residues: CAISEGGYEQYF. The CDR3 DNA is TGTGCCATCAGTGAAGGAGGGTACGAGCAGTACTTC.

The V call is TRBV5-1, the J call TRBJ2-4; D is unresolved. The CDR3 extends over 15 amino acids. Trimming cost V 0 bases and J 6 bases, with 13 bases left between them. Per germline, CDR1 SGHRS and CDR2 YFSETQ. For the CDR3, the DNA is TGCGCCAGCAGCTTGGAAGATGTCCAGGCAAACATTCAGTACTTC. Translating it yields CASSLEDVQANIQYF.

This clonotype came up many times. The chain employs TRBV6-2 or TRBV6-3 and TRBJ2-1, with a weak D call TRBD1 (6 bases). Germline V gene lookup returns CDR1 MNHEY and CDR2 SVGEGT. CDR3 size: 13 residues. Trimming pared 6 bases from V and 7 bases from J, leaving 13 bases between. This CDR3 is CASRDLGGNEQFF. CDR3 coding DNA: TGTGCCAGCAGGGACTTAGGGGGAAATGAGCAGTTCTTC.

CDR3 region: CATAVGDVQETQYF. CDR3 DNA sequence: TGTGCCACCGCGGTAGGGGATGTACAAGAGACCCAGTACTTC. The chain recombines TRBV24-1 with TRBJ2-5; maybe TRBD1 (5 bases). The CDR3 has 14 amino acids. Germline CDR1 KGHDR, CDR2 SFDVKD. Deletions cut 9 bases from V and 2 bases from J, with 15 bases between.

The genes are TRBV4-2 and TRBJ2-7; 13 bases agree with TRBD2. Germline CDR1 reads LGHNA; CDR2 reads YNFKEQ. The CDR3 spans 17 residues. J lost 5 bases, V lost 1 base, and 8 bases had no gene match. CDR3 sequence: CASSQVGRTSGSHEQYF. CDR3 in DNA: TGTGCCAGCAGCCAAGTGGGACGGACTAGCGGGAGCCACGAGCAGTACTTC.

This clonotype was detected a few times. The V and J genes are TRBV28 and TRBJ2-3, with 13 nucleotides matching TRBD2. CDR3 size: 16 residues. After removal of 3 bases from V and 7 bases from J, the junction contained 7 bases not matched to a gene. The germline CDR1 and CDR2 sequences are MDHEN and SYDVKM. As DNA, the CDR3 is TGTGCCAGCAGTTTGACTAGCGGGGGGTTTCTGAATACGCAGTATTTT. Protein: CASSLTSGGFLNTQYF.

J is TRBJ2-2 and V is TRBV5-1; a weak D match, TRBD1 (6 bases). Germline V gene lookup returns CDR1 SGHRS and CDR2 YFSETQ. The CDR3 length is 14 residues. Trimming removed 0 bases at V and 5 bases at J, with 8 bases between. DNA for the CDR3: TGCGCCAGCAGCTTGGGGACAGAGACCGGGGAGCTGTTTTTT. Translation: CASSLGTETGELFF.

The gene calls are TRBV7-8 and TRBJ2-3; D perhaps matches TRBD1 (7 bases). The germline V gene has CDR1 SGHVS and CDR2 FQNEAQ. CDR3 size: 16 residues. V was pared by 3 bases and J by 5 bases, with 18 bases between. The CDR3 loop reads CASSLRRGRSGDTQYF. The CDR3 DNA follows: TGTGCCAGCAGCTTGCGGAGGGGGCGCTCAGGAGATACGCAGTATTTT.

This rearrangement joins TRBV27 to TRBJ1-1; 7 bases map to TRBD1. Unmatched junction bases numbered 9, after V lost 6 bases and J lost 5 bases. This CDR3 is 14 amino acids long. CDR1 and CDR2 (germline): MNHEY, SMNVEV (reference sequence). CDR3 loop: CASSQQGRGTEAFF. CDR3 DNA sequence: TGTGCCAGCAGCCAACAGGGGCGTGGTACTGAAGCTTTCTTT.

In its sample, this clonotype was seen a few times. The V and J genes are TRBV10-3 and TRBJ2-4; 7 nucleotides agree with TRBD1. CDR1 and CDR2 (germline): ENHRY, SYGVKD. CDR3 size: 13 residues. Losses at the gene ends were 5 bases for V and 5 bases for J; bases not matched to a gene: 3. The chain's CDR3 is CAISQGGQNIQYF. The CDR3 DNA sequence: TGTGCCATCAGTCAAGGGGGCCAAAACATTCAGTACTTC.

The V and J genes are TRBV7-3 and TRBJ2-2, with D possibly matching TRBD2 (5 bases). Looked up from germline, CDR1 is SGHTA and CDR2 is FQGTGA. The CDR3 extends over 13 amino acids. The germline V and J ends were trimmed by 8 bases and 0 bases, with 7 bases remaining between them. The CDR3 DNA reads TGTGCCAGCTCGAGGGCGAACACCGGGGAGCTGTTTTTT. Its translation: CASSRANTGELFF. The whole variable domain, filled in from reference TRBV7-3 and TRBJ2-2, reads GAGVSQTPSNKVTEKGKYVELRCDPISGHTALYWYRQSLGQGPEFLIYFQGTGAADDSGLPNDRFFAVRPEGSVSTLKIQRTERGDSAVYLCASSRANTGELFFGEGSRLTVL.

This clonotype turned up a few times. The V call is TRBV10-2, the J call TRBJ1-6, with a possible D match to TRBD1 (5 bases). This CDR3 is 14 amino acids long. Between the trimmed V and J ends, which lost 4 bases and 4 bases, there was a span of 8 bases. The V gene's germline CDR1 is WSHSY and CDR2 SAAADI. The CDR3 nucleotides are TGCGCCAGCAGTGGGGGGACTTATAATTCACCCCTCCACTTT. Translation gives CASSGGTYNSPLHF.

This clonotype was observed a few times. J is TRBJ2-7 and V is TRBV5-1; TRBD1 might be the D (5 bases). The CDR3 is made up of 17 amino acids. Trimming pared 2 bases from V and 0 bases from J, leaving 18 bases between. Germline assignment: CDR1 SGHRS and CDR2 YFSETQ. The CDR3 reads CASSFGHLMESSYEQYF. The CDR3 DNA reads TGCGCCAGCAGCTTCGGACACCTGATGGAGAGCTCCTACGAGCAGTACTTC. Filled out from reference TRBV5-1 and TRBJ2-7, the complete variable domain reads KAGVTQTPRYLIKTRGQQVTLSCSPISGHRSVSWYQQTPGQGLQFLFEYFSETQRNKGNFPGRFSGRQFSNSRSEMNVSTLELGDSALYLCASSFGHLMESSYEQYFGPGTRLTVT.

V usage is TRBV28 and J usage is TRBJ2-4; D unresolved. Per the germline V gene, CDR1 is MDHEN and CDR2 is SYDVKM. V was shortened by 5 bases and J by 0 bases, with 23 bases between the two germline ends. The CDR3 spans 19 residues. The CDR3 DNA reads as TGTGCCAGCAGTCCCGCCCGATACACAGCAACCTTAGCCAAAAACATTCAGTACTTC. Protein product: CASSPARYTATLAKNIQYF.

The V call is TRBV20-1, the J call TRBJ1-4; D remains ambiguous. Germline assignment: CDR1 DFQATT and CDR2 SNEGSKA (reference sequence). V was cut by 3 bases and J by 8 bases, with 10 bases left in between. This CDR3 has 12 amino acids. CDR3 bases: TGCAGTGCTAGCCCACCGCTCGAAAAACTGTTTTTT. Its translation is CSASPPLEKLFF.

This clonotype was recorded many times. CDR3 amino acids: CASSLDLAGHEQYF. CDR3 sequence (DNA): TGTGCCAGCAGCTTAGACCTAGCGGGCCACGAGCAGTACTTC. V gene TRBV7-9 combines with J gene TRBJ2-7; 8 nucleotides align to TRBD2. Germline CDR1 SEHNR, CDR2 FQNEAQ (reference sequence). The CDR3 is 14 residues long. The V gene end was trimmed by 1 base and the J gene end by 5 bases; junction bases not matched to a gene: 4.

V gene TRBV6-2 or TRBV6-3 combines with J gene TRBJ1-5; 9 nucleotides line up with TRBD1. V trimming: 2 bases; J trimming: 3 bases; junction bases outside the gene matches: 5. CDR1 is MNHEY, CDR2 SVGEGT, per germline. This CDR3 comprises 16 residues. The CDR3 spells CASSYRDRADNQPQHF. The CDR3 nucleotides are TGTGCCAGCAGTTACCGGGACAGGGCGGACAATCAGCCCCAGCATTTT.

This chain joins TRBV10-3 and TRBJ2-1, with a weak D call TRBD2 (6 bases). In germline, CDR1 is ENHRY, CDR2 SYGVKD. Deletions cut 3 bases from V and 7 bases from J, with 10 bases between. This CDR3 region has 13 residues. The CDR3 reads CAISDLGLNEQFF. In nucleotides, the CDR3 is TGTGCCATCAGTGATCTGGGACTGAATGAGCAGTTCTTC.

The rearrangement links TRBV7-9 to TRBJ2-5; D call uncertain. V was cut by 3 bases and J by 5 bases, with 16 bases left in between. The CDR3 is 15 residues long. Germline loops: CDR1 SEHNR, CDR2 FQNEAQ (reference sequence). The CDR3 region is CASSLLSLAQETQYF. The CDR3 DNA reads as TGTGCCAGCAGCTTGTTGTCCCTGGCCCAGGAGACCCAGTACTTC. Full variable domain (remainder filled in from reference TRBV7-9 and TRBJ2-5): DTGVSQNPRHKITKRGQNVTFRCDPISEHNRLYWYRQTLGQGPEFLTYFQNEAQLEKSRLLSDRFSAERPKGSFSTLEIQRTEQGDSAMYLCASSLLSLAQETQYFGPGTRLLVL.

This clonotype has just a few counts. This chain uses TRBV10-3 with TRBJ2-7; 9 bases agree with TRBD1. The CDR3 runs to 15 residues. CDR1 and CDR2 (germline): ENHRY, SYGVKD. Trimming removed 0 bases from V and 4 bases from J; junction bases left unmatched: 4. The CDR3 DNA follows: TGTGCCATCAGTGAGTCCGGGACAGGGCTGTACGAGCAGTACTTC. Translated: CAISESGTGLYEQYF.

The rearrangement links TRBV6-5 to TRBJ2-1, with 10 positions matching TRBD2. This CDR3 is 18 amino acids long. The germline V gene has CDR1 MNHEY and CDR2 SVGAGI. V was pared by 4 bases and J by 2 bases, with 11 bases of the junction left unmatched. DNA for the CDR3: TGTGCCAGCAGTTCCAGCGGGAGGGCGGGGAGGGCCTACAATGAGCAGTTCTTC. Translating it yields CASSSSGRAGRAYNEQFF.

Ten or more counts support this clonotype. The chain recombines TRBV29-1 with TRBJ2-5; the D is unclear. Germline CDR1 and CDR2: SQVTM and ANQGSEA. V dropped 8 bases and J dropped 0 bases, with 10 bases sitting between them. This CDR3 has 12 residues. The CDR3 sequence is CSWRLNQETQYF. Written as DNA, the CDR3 is TGCAGCTGGCGGCTGAACCAAGAGACCCAGTACTTC.